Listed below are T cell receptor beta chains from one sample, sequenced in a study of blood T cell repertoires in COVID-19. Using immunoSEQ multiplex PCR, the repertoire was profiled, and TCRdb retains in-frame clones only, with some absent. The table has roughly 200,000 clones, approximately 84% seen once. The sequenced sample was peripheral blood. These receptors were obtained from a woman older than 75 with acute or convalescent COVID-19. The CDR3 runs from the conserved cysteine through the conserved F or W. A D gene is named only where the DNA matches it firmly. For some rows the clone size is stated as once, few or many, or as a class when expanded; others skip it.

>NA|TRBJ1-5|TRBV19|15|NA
TGTGCCAGTAGTATAACGAACGGGGGTATTCAGCCCCAGCATTTT
CASSITNGGIQPQHF
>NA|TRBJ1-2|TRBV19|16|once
TGTGCCAGTAGTCGGAGGGGAGACAGCGCTAACTATGGCTACACCTTC
CASSRRGDSANYGYTF
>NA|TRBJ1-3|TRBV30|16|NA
TGTGCCTGGAGTGTGACCCCCATTGGGGGGGGAAACACCATATATTTT
CAWSVTPIGGGNTIYF
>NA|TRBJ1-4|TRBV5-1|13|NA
TGCGCCAGCAGGCGGGCAACTAATGAAAAACTGTTTTTT
CASRRATNEKLFF
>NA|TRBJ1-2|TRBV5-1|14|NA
TGCGCCAGCAGCTCGAGTCGGGGGGCCTATGGCTACACCTTC
CASSSSRGAYGYTF
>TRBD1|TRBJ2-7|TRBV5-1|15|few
TGCGCCAGCACCCCAGACAGGGGAGGATCCTACGAGCAGTACTTC
CASTPDRGGSYEQYF
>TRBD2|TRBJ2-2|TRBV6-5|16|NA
TGTGCCAGCAGTTCCGGACTAGCTGAGAACACCGGGGAGCTGTTTTTT
CASSSGLAENTGELFF
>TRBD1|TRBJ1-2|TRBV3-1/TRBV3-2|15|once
TGTGCCAGCAGCCAAGGGGACAGAAACCTTTATGGCTACACCTTC
CASSQGDRNLYGYTF
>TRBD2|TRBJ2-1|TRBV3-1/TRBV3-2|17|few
TGTGCCAGCAGCCAAGCGGGACTAGCGGGAGGTTACAATGAGCAGTTCTTC
CASSQAGLAGGYNEQFF
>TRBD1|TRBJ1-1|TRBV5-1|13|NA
TGCGCCAGCAGGGGGACAGGGGACACTGAAGCTTTCTTT
CASRGTGDTEAFF
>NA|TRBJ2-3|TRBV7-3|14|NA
TGTGCCAGCAGCTTGAGCAGGGCGACAGATACGCAGTATTTT
CASSLSRATDTQYF
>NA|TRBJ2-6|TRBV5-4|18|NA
TGTGCCAGCAGCCCTTATTTGGGGGGGGCATCTGGGGCCAACGTCCTGACTTTC
CASSPYLGGASGANVLTF
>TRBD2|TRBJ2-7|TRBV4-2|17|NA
TGTGCCAGCAGCCAAGTAGGGACTAGCGGTGAGTCCTACGAGCAGTACTTC
CASSQVGTSGESYEQYF
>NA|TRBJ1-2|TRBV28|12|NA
TGTGCCAGCAGTTTGCGCAACTATGGCTACACCTTC
CASSLRNYGYTF
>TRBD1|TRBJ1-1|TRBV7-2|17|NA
TGTGCCAGCAGCTTAGTCGGGACAGGCCTAGTGAACACTGAAGCTTTCTTT
CASSLVGTGLVNTEAFF
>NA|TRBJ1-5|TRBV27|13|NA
TGTGCCAGCAGTACTCTAGGCAATCAGCCCCAGCATTTT
CASSTLGNQPQHF
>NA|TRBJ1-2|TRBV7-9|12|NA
TGTGCCAGCAGCTTTCCGGGCTATGGCTACACCTTC
CASSFPGYGYTF
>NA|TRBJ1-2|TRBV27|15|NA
TGTGCCAGCAGCGGAATCCCACAGGGTAACTATGGCTACACCTTC
CASSGIPQGNYGYTF
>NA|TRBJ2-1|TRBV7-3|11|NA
TGTGCCAGCAGCTTATTGGAGGAGCAGTTCTTC
CASSLLEEQFF
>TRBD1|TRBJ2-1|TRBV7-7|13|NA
TGTGCTAGCAGTTCTCAGACAGGGAGTGAGCAGTTCTTC
CASSSQTGSEQFF
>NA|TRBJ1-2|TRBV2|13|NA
TGTGCCAGCATCCAGGGCTCGGACTATGGCTACACCTTC
CASIQGSDYGYTF
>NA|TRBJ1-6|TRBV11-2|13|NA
TGTGCCAGCAGCGGAGACCTTAATTCACCCCTCCACTTT
CASSGDLNSPLHF
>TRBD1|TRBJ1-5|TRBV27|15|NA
TGTGCCAGCAGTGTCACCGGGACAGGATTGCAGCCCCAGCATTTT
CASSVTGTGLQPQHF
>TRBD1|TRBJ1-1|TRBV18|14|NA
TGTGCCAGCTCACCTCAGGGGGCGGAAACTGAAGCTTTCTTT
CASSPQGAETEAFF
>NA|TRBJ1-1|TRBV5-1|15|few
TGCGCCAGCAGCTTGGGAACACAGGGGAACACTGAAGCTTTCTTT
CASSLGTQGNTEAFF
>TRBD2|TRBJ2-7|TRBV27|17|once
TGTGCCAGCAGTTCACCTAACCGGGGAGGGGCCGGCGGGGAGCAGTACTTC
CASSSPNRGGAGGEQYF
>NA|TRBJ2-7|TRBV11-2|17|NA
TGTGCCAGCAGCTTAGAGTGGGGGACAGCGGGTTTCTACGAGCAGTACTTC
CASSLEWGTAGFYEQYF
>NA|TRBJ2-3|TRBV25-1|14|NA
TGTGCCAGCAGTGAACCGACAGGATCGGATACGCAGTATTTT
CASSEPTGSDTQYF
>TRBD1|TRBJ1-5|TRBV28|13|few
TGTGCCAGCAGTTGGGACAGGGGGCAGCCCCAGCATTTT
CASSWDRGQPQHF
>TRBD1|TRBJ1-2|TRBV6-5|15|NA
TGTGCCAGCAGTTACGCCCCGAACAGGGGGTATGGCTACACCTTC
CASSYAPNRGYGYTF
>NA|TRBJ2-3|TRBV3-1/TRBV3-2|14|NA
TGTGCCAGCAGAGGAACTAAAAGCACAGATACGCAGTATTTT
CASRGTKSTDTQYF
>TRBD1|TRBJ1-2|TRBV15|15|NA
TGTGCCACCAGCCCACGGACAGGGATGAGCTATGGCTACACCTTC
CATSPRTGMSYGYTF
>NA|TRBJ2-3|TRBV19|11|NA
TGTGCCACCGCGAAGGGGGATACGCAGTATTTT
CATAKGDTQYF
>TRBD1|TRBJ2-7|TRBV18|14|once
TGTGCCAGCTCCGTGACAGGGTTGGCCTACGAGCAGTACTTC
CASSVTGLAYEQYF
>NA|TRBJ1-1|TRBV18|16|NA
TGTGCCAGCACCAGACGGGACACAGGATTGAACACTGAAGCTTTCTTT
CASTRRDTGLNTEAFF
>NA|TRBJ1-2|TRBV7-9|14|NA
TGTGCCAGCAGTTCTCCCCGCGAACCCAGCCTAGGCACCTTC
CASSSPREPSLGTF
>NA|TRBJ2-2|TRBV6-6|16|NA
TGTGCCAGCAGTTACTCAGTGGGCGTGGGCACCGGGGAGCTGTTTTTT
CASSYSVGVGTGELFF
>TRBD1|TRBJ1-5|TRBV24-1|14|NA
TGTGCCACCAGTGATGAGACAGGGAGTCAGCCCCAGCATTTT
CATSDETGSQPQHF